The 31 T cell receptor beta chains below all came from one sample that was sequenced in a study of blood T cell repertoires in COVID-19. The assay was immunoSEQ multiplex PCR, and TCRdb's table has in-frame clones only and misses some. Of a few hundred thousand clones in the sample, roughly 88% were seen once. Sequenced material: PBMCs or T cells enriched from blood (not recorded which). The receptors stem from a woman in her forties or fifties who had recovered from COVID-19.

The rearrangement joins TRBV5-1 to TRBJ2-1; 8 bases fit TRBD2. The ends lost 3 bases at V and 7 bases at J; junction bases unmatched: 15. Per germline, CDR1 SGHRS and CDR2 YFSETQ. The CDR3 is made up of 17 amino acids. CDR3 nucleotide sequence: TGCGCCAGCAGCTCTTCACCAGCGGGAGAGGGGGGTAATGAGCAGTTCTTC. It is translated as CASSSSPAGEGGNEQFF.

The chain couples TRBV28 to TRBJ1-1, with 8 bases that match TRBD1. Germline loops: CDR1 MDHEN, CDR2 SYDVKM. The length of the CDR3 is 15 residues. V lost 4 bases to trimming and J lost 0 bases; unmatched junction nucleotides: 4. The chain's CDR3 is CASSSDRGMNTEAFF. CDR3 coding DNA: TGTGCCAGCAGTTCAGACAGGGGTATGAACACTGAAGCTTTCTTT.

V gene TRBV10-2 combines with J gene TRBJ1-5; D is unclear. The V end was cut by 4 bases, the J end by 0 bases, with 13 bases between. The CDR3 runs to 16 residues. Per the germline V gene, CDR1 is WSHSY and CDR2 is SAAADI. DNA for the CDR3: TGCGCCAGCAGTGTTGAGATGTTGATTAGCAATCAGCCCCAGCATTTT. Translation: CASSVEMLISNQPQHF.

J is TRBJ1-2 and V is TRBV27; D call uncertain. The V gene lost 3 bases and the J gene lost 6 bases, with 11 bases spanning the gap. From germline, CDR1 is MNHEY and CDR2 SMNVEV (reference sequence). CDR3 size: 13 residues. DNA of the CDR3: TGTGCCAGCAGTTTTACGAAGGGAGATGGCTACACCTTC. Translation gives CASSFTKGDGYTF.

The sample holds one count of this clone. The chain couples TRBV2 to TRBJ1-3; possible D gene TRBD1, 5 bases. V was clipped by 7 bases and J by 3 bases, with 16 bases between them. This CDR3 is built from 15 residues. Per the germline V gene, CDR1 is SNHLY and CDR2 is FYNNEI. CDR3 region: CASTRGGASGNTIYF. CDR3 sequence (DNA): TGTGCCAGCACCCGAGGCGGGGCTAGTGGAAACACCATATATTTT. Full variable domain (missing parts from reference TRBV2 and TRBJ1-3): EPEVTQTPSHQVTQMGQEVILRCVPISNHLYFYWYRQILGQKVEFLVSFYNNEISEKSEIFDDQFSVERPDGSNFTLKIRSTKLEDSAMYFCASTRGGASGNTIYFGEGSWLTVV.

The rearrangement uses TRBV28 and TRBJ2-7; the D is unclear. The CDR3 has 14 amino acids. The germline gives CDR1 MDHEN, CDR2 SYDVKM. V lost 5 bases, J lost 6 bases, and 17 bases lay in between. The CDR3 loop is CASSPPNVASEQYF. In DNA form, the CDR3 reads TGTGCCAGCAGTCCCCCGAATGTCGCTAGCGAGCAGTACTTC. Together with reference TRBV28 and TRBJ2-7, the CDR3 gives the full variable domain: DVKVTQSSRYLVKRTGEKVFLECVQDMDHENMFWYRQDPGLGLRLIYFSYDVKMKEKGDIPEGYSVSREKKERFSLILESASTNQTSMYLCASSPPNVASEQYFGPGTRLTVT.

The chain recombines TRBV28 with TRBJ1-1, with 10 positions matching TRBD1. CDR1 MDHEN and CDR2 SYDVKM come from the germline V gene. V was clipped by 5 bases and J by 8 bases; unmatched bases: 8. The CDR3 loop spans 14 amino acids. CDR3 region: CASSRPGQGREAFF. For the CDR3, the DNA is TGTGCCAGCAGTAGGCCGGGACAGGGGAGGGAAGCTTTCTTT.

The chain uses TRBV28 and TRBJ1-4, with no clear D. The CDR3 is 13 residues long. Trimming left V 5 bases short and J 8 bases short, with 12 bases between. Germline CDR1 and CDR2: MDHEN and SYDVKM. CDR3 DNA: TGTGCCAGCAGTCCTCCCGAGGTCGAAAAACTGTTTTTT. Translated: CASSPPEVEKLFF.

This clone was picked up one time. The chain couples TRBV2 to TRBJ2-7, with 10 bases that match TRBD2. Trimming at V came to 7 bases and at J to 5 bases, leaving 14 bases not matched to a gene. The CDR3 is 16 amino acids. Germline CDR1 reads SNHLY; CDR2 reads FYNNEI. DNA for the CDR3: TGTGCCAGCAACGAGGGTTTAGCGGGAGGTTCCAACGAGCAGTACTTC. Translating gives CASNEGLAGGSNEQYF.

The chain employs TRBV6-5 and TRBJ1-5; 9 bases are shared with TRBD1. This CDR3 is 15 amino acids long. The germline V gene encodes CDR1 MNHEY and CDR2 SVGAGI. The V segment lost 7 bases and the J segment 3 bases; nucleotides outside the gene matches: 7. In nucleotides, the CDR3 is TGTGCCAGCACCCCTGGGACAGGGCTCAATCAGCCCCAGCATTTT. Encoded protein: CASTPGTGLNQPQHF.

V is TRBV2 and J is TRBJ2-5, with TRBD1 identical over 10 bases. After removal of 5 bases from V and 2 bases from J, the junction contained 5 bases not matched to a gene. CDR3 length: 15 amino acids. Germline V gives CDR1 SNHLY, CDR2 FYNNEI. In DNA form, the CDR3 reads TGTGCCAGCAGTAAAGGACAGGGGGGACAAGAGACCCAGTACTTC. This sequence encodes CASSKGQGGQETQYF.

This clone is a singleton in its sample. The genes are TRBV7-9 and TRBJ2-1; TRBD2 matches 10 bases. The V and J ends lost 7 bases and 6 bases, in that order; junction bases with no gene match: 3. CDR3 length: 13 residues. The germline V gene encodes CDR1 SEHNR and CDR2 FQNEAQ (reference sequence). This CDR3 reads CASIQREGNEQFF. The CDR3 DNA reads TGTGCCAGCATACAGCGGGAGGGCAATGAGCAGTTCTTC.

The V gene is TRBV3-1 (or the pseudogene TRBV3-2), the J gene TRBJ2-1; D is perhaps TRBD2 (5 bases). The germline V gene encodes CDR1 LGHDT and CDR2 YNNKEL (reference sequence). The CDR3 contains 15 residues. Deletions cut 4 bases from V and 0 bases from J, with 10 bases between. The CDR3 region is CASSPEGGSYNEQFF. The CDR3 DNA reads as TGTGCCAGCAGCCCAGAAGGAGGCTCCTACAATGAGCAGTTCTTC.

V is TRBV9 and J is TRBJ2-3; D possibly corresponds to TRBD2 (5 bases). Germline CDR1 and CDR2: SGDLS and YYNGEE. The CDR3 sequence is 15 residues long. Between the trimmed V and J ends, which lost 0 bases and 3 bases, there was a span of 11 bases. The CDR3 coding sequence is TGTGCCAGCAGCGTAGGAGGCGGGTGGACAGATACGCAGTATTTT. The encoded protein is CASSVGGGWTDTQYF.

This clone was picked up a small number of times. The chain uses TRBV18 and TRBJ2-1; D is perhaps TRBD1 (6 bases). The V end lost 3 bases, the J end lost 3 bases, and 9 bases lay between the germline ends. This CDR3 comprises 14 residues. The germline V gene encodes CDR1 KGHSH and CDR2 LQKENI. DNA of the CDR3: TGTGCCAGCTCACCGACAGGTTTCTACAATGAGCAGTTCTTC. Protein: CASSPTGFYNEQFF.

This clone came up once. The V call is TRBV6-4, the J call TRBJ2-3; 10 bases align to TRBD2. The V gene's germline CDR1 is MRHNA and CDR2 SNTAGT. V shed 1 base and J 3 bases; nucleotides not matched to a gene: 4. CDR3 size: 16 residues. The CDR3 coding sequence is TGTGCCAGCAGTGACTTCGGGACTAGCGAAACAGATACGCAGTATTTT. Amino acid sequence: CASSDFGTSETDTQYF.

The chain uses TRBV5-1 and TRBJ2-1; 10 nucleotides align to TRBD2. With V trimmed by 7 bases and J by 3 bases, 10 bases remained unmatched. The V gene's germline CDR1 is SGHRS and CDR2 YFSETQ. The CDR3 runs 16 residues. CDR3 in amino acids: CASEGEKREGYNEQFF. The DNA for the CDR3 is TGCGCCAGCGAGGGGGAGAAGCGGGAGGGCTACAATGAGCAGTTCTTC.

In DNA form, the CDR3 reads TGCGCCAGCAGCCACGGGACAGGGGGCAATACGCAGTATTTT. As protein: CASSHGTGGNTQYF. The chain recombines TRBV5-1 with TRBJ2-3, with 12 bases lining up with TRBD1. Germline V CDR1 and CDR2: SGHRS, YFSETQ. This CDR3 is 14 amino acids long. The V segment lost 4 bases and the J segment 7 bases; nucleotides outside the gene matches: 4.

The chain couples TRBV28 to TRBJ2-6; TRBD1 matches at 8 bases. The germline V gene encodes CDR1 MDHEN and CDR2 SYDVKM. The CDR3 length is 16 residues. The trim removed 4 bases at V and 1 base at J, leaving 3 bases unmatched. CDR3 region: CASSSYRGSGANVLTF. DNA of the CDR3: TGTGCCAGCAGTTCCTACAGGGGGTCTGGGGCCAACGTCCTGACTTTC.

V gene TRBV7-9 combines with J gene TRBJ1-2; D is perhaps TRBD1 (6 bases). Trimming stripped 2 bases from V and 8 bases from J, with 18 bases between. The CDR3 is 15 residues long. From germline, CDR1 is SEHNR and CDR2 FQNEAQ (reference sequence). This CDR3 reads CASSLPLLQGGGYTF. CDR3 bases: TGTGCCAGCAGCTTACCCCTTCTACAGGGTGGCGGCTACACCTTC.

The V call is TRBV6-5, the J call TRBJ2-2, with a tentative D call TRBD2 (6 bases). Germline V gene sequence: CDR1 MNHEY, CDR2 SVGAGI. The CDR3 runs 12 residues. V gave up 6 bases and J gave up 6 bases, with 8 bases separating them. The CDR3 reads CASRGEAGELFF. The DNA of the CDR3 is TGTGCCAGCAGAGGGGAGGCCGGGGAGCTGTTTTTT.

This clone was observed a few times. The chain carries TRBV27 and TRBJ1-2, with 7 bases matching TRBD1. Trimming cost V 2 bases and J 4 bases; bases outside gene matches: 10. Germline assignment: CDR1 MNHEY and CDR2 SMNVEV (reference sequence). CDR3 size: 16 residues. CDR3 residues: CASSLGRGDIVYGYTF. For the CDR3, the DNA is TGTGCCAGCAGTTTAGGCAGGGGGGACATAGTCTATGGCTACACCTTC.

The CDR3 loop reads CASSFGTSETYEQYF. The DNA of the CDR3 is TGCGCCAGCAGCTTCGGGACTAGCGAAACCTACGAGCAGTACTTC. The chain carries TRBV5-1 and TRBJ2-7; 10 bases match TRBD2. The V segment lost 2 bases and the J segment 2 bases; nucleotides outside the gene matches: 4. Germline loops: CDR1 SGHRS, CDR2 YFSETQ. This CDR3 region has 15 residues.

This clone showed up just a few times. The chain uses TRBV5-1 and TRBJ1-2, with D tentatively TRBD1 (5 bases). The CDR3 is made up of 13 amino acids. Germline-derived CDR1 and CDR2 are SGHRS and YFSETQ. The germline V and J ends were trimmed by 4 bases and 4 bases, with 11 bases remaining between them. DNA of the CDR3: TGCGCCAGCAGCCTGACAGACCCCTATGGCTACACCTTC. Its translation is CASSLTDPYGYTF.

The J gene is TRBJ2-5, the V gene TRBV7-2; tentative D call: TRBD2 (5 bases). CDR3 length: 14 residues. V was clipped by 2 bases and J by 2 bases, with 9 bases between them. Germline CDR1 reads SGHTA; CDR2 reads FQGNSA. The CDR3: CASSLRRKQETQYF. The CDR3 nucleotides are TGTGCCAGCAGCTTACGGAGGAAGCAAGAGACCCAGTACTTC.

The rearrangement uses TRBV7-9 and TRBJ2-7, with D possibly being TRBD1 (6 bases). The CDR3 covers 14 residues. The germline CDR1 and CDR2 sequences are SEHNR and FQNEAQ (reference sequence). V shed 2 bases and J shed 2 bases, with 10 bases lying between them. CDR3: CASSLTGNAYEQYF. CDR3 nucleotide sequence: TGTGCCAGCAGCTTAACAGGGAATGCCTACGAGCAGTACTTC.

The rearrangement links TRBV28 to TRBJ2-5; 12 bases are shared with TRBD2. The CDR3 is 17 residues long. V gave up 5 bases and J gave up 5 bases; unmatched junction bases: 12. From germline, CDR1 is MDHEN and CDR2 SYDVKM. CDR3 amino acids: CASSTTSTSGRRETQYF. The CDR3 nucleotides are TGTGCCAGCAGTACAACCTCGACTAGCGGGAGACGTGAGACCCAGTACTTC.

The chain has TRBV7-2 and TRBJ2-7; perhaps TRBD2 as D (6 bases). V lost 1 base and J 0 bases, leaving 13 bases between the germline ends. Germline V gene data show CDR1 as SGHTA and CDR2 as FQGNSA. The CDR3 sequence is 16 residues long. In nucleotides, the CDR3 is TGTGCCAGCAGCTTAGTGCGGGGCAGGAGCTCCTACGAGCAGTACTTC. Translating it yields CASSLVRGRSSYEQYF.

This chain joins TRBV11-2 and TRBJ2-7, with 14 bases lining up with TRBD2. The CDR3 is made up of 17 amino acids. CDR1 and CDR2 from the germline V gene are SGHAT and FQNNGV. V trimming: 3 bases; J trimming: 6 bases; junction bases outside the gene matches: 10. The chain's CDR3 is CASSFFRSGLAGAEQYF. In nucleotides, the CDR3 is TGTGCCAGCAGCTTTTTCCGGTCGGGACTAGCGGGAGCCGAGCAGTACTTC.

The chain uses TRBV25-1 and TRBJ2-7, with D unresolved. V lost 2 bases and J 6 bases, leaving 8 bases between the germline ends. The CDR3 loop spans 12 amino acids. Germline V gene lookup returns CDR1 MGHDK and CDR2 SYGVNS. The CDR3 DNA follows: TGTGCCAGCAGTGAAAGACTCTCCGAGCAGTACTTC. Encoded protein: CASSERLSEQYF.

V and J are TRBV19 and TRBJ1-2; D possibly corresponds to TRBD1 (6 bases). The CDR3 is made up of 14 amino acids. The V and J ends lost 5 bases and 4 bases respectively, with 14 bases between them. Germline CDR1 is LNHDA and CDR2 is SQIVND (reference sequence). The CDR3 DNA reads TGTGCCAGTAGTTCACAGGGAGAGGGCTATGGCTACACCTTC. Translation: CASSSQGEGYGYTF.